One sample yielded the 15 T cell receptor beta chains listed below, sequenced in a study of blood T cell repertoires in COVID-19. Sequenced by immunoSEQ multiplex PCR; TCRdb stores in-frame clones only, minus some. The sample has 250,000 or so clones, roughly 90% seen once; the top ten hold 2.5% to 3%. The sequencing input was peripheral blood. The receptors come from a woman aged 25 to 39 with active or convalescent COVID-19.

The chain links TRBV4-1 to TRBJ1-5, with D hard to call. Trimming stripped 6 bases from V and 5 bases from J, with 20 bases between. Per germline, CDR1 MGHRA and CDR2 YSYEKL. The CDR3 is 16 amino acids. CDR3 loop: CASSSSFRYPYQPQHF. CDR3 DNA sequence: TGCGCCAGCAGTTCCTCGTTCAGGTACCCTTATCAGCCCCAGCATTTT.

The rearrangement joins TRBV29-1 to TRBJ1-4, with D possibly matching TRBD1 (5 bases). Germline CDR1 reads SQVTM; CDR2 reads ANQGSEA. The CDR3 runs 12 residues. With 4 bases removed from V and 7 bases from J, the gap between germline ends came to 10 bases. CDR3 bases: TGCAGCGTTGGTAGGAGGGGTGAAAAACTGTTTTTT. Translated: CSVGRRGEKLFF.

The rearrangement joins TRBV7-6 to TRBJ1-3, with 7 positions matching TRBD1. The CDR3 is 16 residues long. J was trimmed by 4 bases and V by 4 bases; bases with no gene match: 10. Germline V CDR1 and CDR2: SGHVS, FNYEAQ. CDR3 DNA: TGTGCCAGCAGCTCGCTTCGACAGGGAAGAGGAAACACCATATATTTT. This translates into CASSSLRQGRGNTIYF.

The rearrangement joins TRBV6-2 or TRBV6-3 to TRBJ2-7, with TRBD2 as a possible D gene (5 bases). This CDR3 region has 12 residues. Trimming left V 2 bases short and J 9 bases short, with 11 bases between. CDR1 is MNHEY and CDR2 is SVGEGT in the germline V gene. The CDR3 DNA is TGTGCCAGCAGTTACCCGGGTCTAGCGCAGTACTTC. It specifies CASSYPGLAQYF.

The chain employs TRBV30 and TRBJ2-7, with a tentative D call TRBD2 (7 bases). Germline CDR1 is GTSNPN and CDR2 is SVGIG (reference sequence). V was clipped by 0 bases and J by 2 bases, with 8 bases between them. The CDR3 runs 13 residues. CDR3 in amino acids: CAWSVGGPYEQYF. The DNA for the CDR3 is TGTGCCTGGAGTGTCGGGGGGCCCTACGAGCAGTACTTC.

This chain connects TRBV6-6 to TRBJ1-2; 8 nucleotides line up with TRBD1. Germline CDR1 and CDR2: MNHNY and SVGAGI (reference sequence). This CDR3 region has 13 residues. The J segment lost 3 bases and the V segment lost 6 bases, leaving 3 bases of the junction unmatched. CDR3 nucleotides: TGTGCCAGCAGCCAGACAGGGGACTATGGCTACACCTTC. As protein: CASSQTGDYGYTF.

The chain joins TRBV7-9 to TRBJ2-1; a possible D gene is TRBD2 (7 bases). Trimming removed 5 bases at V and 1 base at J, with 15 bases between. The CDR3 spans 16 residues. Germline V lookup: CDR1 SEHNR, CDR2 FQNEAQ (reference sequence). In DNA, the CDR3 is TGTGCCAGCAGCCTGAATGCGGGGGCTTCCTACAATGAGCAGTTCTTC. This sequence encodes CASSLNAGASYNEQFF.

This rearrangement joins TRBV7-6 to TRBJ2-2, with D perhaps matching TRBD1 (6 bases). Trimming left V 5 bases short and J 8 bases short, with 9 bases between. The CDR3 runs 12 residues. Looked up from germline, CDR1 is SGHVS and CDR2 is FNYEAQ. CDR3: CASSIDRGELFF. Here the CDR3 DNA reads TGTGCCAGCAGCATCGACAGGGGGGAGCTGTTTTTT.

The CDR3 nucleotides are TGTGCCAGCAGTTTTGAGGTAACCACTGAAGCTTTCTTT. Translation gives CASSFEVTTEAFF. The chain has TRBV12-3 or TRBV12-4 and TRBJ1-1; D not resolved. The V gene lost 3 bases and the J gene lost 4 bases, with 9 bases spanning the gap. This CDR3 is 13 amino acids long.

The sample holds a few counts of this clone. The chain links TRBV28 to TRBJ2-5; D is ambiguous. Looked up from germline, CDR1 is MDHEN and CDR2 is SYDVKM. V lost 2 bases, J lost 1 base, and 5 bases lay in between. The CDR3 is 13 amino acids. The CDR3 loop reads CASSLPFQETQYF. Here the CDR3 DNA reads TGTGCCAGCAGTTTACCCTTCCAAGAGACCCAGTACTTC.

The chain links TRBV5-4 to TRBJ2-7, with 8 bases aligning to TRBD1. V shed 5 bases and J 5 bases; nucleotides not matched to a gene: 6. The germline gives CDR1 SGHNT, CDR2 YYREEE (reference sequence). The CDR3 extends over 13 amino acids. CDR3 loop: CASSFGQGDEQYF. DNA for the CDR3: TGTGCCAGCAGTTTTGGACAGGGCGACGAGCAGTACTTC.

The J gene is TRBJ1-4, the V gene TRBV4-3; 9 nucleotides agree with TRBD1. CDR1 and CDR2 (germline): LGHNA, YSLEER. The CDR3 is 17 amino acids. V lost 4 bases and J lost 2; bases outside the gene matches: 8. As DNA, the CDR3 is TGCGCCAGCAGCCCGGACAGGGGTTCGTTCACTAATGAAAAACTGTTTTTT. The encoded protein is CASSPDRGSFTNEKLFF.

The chain has TRBV7-6 and TRBJ2-3; 8 nucleotides align to TRBD2. The ends lost 5 bases at V and 4 bases at J; junction bases unmatched: 17. Looked up from germline, CDR1 is SGHVS and CDR2 is FNYEAQ. The CDR3 sequence is 18 residues long. CDR3 protein: CASSQPPLVAGLPDTQYF. Written as DNA, the CDR3 is TGTGCCAGCAGCCAACCCCCTTTGGTAGCGGGGTTACCAGATACGCAGTATTTT.

The chain recombines TRBV15 with TRBJ1-2; D uncertain. V shed 5 bases and J shed 4 bases, with 11 bases lying between them. CDR1 is LNHNV and CDR2 is YYDKDF in the germline V gene (reference sequence). The CDR3 runs to 13 residues. CDR3 in amino acids: CATSEGRAYGYTF. CDR3 coding DNA: TGTGCCACCAGCGAGGGTCGGGCCTATGGCTACACCTTC.

The chain recombines TRBV4-2 with TRBJ2-1; 9 bases fit TRBD2. The CDR3 length is 17 residues. V was pared by 2 bases and J by 7 bases, with 12 bases of the junction left unmatched. Germline V gene sequence: CDR1 LGHNA, CDR2 YNFKEQ. The CDR3 spells CASSQLNSGGHGNEQFF. CDR3 coding DNA: TGTGCCAGCAGCCAATTAAATAGCGGGGGCCACGGAAATGAGCAGTTCTTC.